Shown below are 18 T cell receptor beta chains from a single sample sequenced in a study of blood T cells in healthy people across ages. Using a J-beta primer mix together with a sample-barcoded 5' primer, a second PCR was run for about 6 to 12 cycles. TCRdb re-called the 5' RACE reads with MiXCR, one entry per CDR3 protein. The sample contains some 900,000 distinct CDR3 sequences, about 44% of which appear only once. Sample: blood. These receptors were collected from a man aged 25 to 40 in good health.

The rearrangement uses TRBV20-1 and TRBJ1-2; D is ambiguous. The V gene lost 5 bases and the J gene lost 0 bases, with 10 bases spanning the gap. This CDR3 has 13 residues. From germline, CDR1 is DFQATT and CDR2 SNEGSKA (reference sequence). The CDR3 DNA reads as TGCAGTGCTGTGTACAGAGCTAACTATGGCTACACCTTC. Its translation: CSAVYRANYGYTF.

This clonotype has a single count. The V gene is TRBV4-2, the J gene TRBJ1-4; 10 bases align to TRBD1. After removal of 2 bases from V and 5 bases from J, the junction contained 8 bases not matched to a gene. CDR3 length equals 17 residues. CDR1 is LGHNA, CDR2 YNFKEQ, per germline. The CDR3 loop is CASSQSPGTGVNEKLFF. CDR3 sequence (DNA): TGTGCCAGCAGCCAATCCCCCGGGACAGGGGTAAATGAAAAACTGTTTTTT.

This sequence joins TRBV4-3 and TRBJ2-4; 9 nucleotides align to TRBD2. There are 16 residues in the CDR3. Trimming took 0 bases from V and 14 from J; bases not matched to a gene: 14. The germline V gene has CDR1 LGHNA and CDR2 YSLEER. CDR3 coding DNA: TGCGCCAGCAGCCAAGATTTAGTAGTAGCGGGGGAGGCTAAGTACTTC. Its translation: CASSQDLVVAGEAKYF.

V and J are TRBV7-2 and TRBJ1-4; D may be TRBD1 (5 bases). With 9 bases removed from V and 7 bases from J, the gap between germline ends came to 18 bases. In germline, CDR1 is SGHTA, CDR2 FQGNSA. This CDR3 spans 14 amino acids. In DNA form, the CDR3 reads TGTGCCAGTACGGCCCAGGGCTTCGGTGAAAAACTGTTTTTT. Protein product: CASTAQGFGEKLFF.

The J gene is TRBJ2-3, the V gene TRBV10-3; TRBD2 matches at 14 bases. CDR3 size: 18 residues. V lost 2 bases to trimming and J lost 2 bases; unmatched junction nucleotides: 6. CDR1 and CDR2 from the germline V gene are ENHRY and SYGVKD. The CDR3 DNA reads TGTGCCATCAGTGAGGCCGGGACTAGCGGGGGCCTCACAGATACGCAGTATTTT. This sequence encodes CAISEAGTSGGLTDTQYF.

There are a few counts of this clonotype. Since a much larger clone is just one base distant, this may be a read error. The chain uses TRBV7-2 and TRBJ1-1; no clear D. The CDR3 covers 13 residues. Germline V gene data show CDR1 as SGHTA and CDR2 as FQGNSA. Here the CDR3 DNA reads TGTGCCAGCAGCGTAGCGGCGGCCGATGAAGCTTTCTTT. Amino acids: CASSVAAADEAFF.

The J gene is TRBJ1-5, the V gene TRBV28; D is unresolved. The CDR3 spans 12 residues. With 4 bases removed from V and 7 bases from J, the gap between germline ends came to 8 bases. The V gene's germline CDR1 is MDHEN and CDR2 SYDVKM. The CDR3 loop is CASSSPPQPQHF. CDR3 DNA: TGTGCCAGCAGTTCGCCTCCCCAGCCCCAGCATTTT.

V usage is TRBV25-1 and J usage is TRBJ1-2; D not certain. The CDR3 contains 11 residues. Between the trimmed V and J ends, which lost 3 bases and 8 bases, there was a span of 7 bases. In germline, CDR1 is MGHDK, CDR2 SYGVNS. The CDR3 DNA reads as TGTGCCAGCAGTGATGCTGGGGGCTACACCTTC. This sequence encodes CASSDAGGYTF.

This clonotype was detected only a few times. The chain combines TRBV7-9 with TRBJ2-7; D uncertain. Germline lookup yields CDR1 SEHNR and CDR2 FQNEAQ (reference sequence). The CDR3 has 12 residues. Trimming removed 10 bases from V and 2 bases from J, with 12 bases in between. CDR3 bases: TGTGCCACAGGCCAGGAAACCTACGAGCAGTACTTC. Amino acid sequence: CATGQETYEQYF.

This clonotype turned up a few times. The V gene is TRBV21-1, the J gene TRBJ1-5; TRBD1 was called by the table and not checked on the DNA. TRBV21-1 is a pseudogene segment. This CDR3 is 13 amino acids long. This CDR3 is CASPGEDSQPQHF. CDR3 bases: TGTGCCAGCCCGGGCGAGGATAGTCAGCCCCAGCATTTT.

CDR3 sequence (DNA): TGTGCCAGCAGTGTATTGGAGGCAGATACGCAGTATTTT. Amino acid sequence: CASSVLEADTQYF. The V and J genes are TRBV28 and TRBJ2-3; D might be TRBD2 (5 bases). The germline CDR1 and CDR2 sequences are MDHEN and SYDVKM. This CDR3 has 13 residues. V was shortened by 5 bases and J by 4 bases, with 10 bases between the two germline ends.

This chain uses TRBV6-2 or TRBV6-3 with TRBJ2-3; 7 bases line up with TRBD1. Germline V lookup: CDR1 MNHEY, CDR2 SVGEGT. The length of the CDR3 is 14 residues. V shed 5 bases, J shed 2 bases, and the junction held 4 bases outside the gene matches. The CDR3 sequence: CASSIGQATDTQYF. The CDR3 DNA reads TGTGCCAGCAGTATCGGACAGGCCACAGATACGCAGTATTTT.

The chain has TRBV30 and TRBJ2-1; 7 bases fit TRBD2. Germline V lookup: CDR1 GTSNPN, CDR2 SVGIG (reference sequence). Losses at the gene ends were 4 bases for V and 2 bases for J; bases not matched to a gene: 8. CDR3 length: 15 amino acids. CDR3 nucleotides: TGTGCCTGGATCGATAGCGGGTTGGCCTACAATGAGCAGTTCTTC. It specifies CAWIDSGLAYNEQFF.

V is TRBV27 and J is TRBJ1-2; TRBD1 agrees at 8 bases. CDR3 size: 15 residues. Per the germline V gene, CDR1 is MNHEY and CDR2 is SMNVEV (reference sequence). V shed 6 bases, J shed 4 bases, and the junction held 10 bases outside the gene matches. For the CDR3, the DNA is TGTGCCAGCAGCCCAGGGGGCGCGGAGATCTATGGCTACACCTTC. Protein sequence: CASSPGGAEIYGYTF.

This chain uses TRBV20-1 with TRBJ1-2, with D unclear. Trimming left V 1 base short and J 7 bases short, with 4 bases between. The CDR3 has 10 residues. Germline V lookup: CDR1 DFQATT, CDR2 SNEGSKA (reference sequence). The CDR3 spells CSARGGGYTF. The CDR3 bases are TGCAGTGCTAGAGGTGGTGGCTACACCTTC.

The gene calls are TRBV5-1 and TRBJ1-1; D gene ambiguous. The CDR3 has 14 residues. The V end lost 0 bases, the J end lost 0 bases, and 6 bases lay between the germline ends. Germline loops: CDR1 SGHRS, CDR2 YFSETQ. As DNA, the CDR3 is TGCGCCAGCAGCTTGGGCCTTATGAACACTGAAGCTTTCTTT. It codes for CASSLGLMNTEAFF. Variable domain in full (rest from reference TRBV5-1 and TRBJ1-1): KAGVTQTPRYLIKTRGQQVTLSCSPISGHRSVSWYQQTPGQGLQFLFEYFSETQRNKGNFPGRFSGRQFSNSRSEMNVSTLELGDSALYLCASSLGLMNTEAFFGQGTRLTVV.

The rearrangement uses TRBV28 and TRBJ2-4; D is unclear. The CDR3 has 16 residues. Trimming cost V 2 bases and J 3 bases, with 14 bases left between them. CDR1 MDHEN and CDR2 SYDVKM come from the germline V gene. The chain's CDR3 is CASSLGTQRGKNIQYF. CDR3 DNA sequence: TGTGCCAGCAGTTTAGGAACCCAGAGAGGCAAAAACATTCAGTACTTC.

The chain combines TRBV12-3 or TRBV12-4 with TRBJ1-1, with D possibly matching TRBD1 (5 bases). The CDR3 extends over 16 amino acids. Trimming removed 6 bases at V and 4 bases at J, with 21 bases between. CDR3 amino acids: CASRYNPGGGGTEAFF. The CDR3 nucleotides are TGTGCCAGCAGATACAACCCCGGGGGGGGTGGCACTGAAGCTTTCTTT.